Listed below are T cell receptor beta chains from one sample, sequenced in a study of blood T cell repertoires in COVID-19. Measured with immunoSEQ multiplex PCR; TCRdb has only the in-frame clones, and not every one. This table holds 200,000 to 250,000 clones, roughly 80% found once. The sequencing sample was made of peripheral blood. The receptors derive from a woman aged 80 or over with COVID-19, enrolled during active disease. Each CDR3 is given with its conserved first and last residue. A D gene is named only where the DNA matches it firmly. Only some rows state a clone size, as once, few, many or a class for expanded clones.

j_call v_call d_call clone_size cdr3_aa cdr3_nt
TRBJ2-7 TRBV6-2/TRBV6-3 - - CASSYSTLREQYF TGTGCCAGCAGTTACTCTACACTACGAGAGCAGTACTTC
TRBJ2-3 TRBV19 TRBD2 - CASSRLAGDTDTQYF TGTGCCAGTAGCCGTCTAGCGGGGGACACAGATACGCAGTATTTT
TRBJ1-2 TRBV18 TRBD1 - CASSPQGEISNGYTF TGTGCCAGCTCACCGCAGGGGGAAATAAGTAATGGCTACACCTTC
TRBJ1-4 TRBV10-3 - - CAIGVDSTTNEKLFF TGTGCCATCGGCGTGGACAGTACAACTAATGAAAAACTGTTTTTT
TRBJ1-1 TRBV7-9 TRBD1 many CASSSSTGVLNTEAFF TGTGCCAGCAGCTCCTCGACAGGGGTTTTAAACACTGAAGCTTTCTTT
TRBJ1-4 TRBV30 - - CAWSAGAGKGEKLFF TGTGCCTGGAGCGCAGGGGCAGGGAAAGGGGAAAAACTGTTTTTT
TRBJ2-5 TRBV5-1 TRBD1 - CASSFRTGRTQETQYF TGCGCCAGCAGCTTTAGGACAGGCCGTACCCAAGAGACCCAGTACTTC
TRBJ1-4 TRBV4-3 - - CASSQETGGKGTRTDEKLFF TGCGCCAGCAGCCAAGAAACGGGGGGCAAGGGAACGAGAACAGATGAAAAACTGTTTTTT
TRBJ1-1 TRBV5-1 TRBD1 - CASTSTGAPGTEAFF TGCGCCAGCACCTCGACAGGGGCACCGGGCACTGAAGCTTTCTTT
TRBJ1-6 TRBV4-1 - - CASSQERSYNSPLHF TGCGCCAGCAGCCAAGAGAGATCCTATAATTCACCCCTCCACTTT
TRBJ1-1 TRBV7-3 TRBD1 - CASSLTGTGNTEAFF TGTGCCAGCAGCTTAACCGGGACAGGCAACACTGAAGCTTTCTTT
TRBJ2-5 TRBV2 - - CASSEDNRGGETQYF TGTGCCAGCAGTGAAGACAACAGGGGGGGAGAGACCCAGTACTTC
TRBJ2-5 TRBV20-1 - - CSAWAGETQYF TGCAGTGCTTGGGCCGGTGAGACCCAGTACTTC
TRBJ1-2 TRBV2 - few CASFGEYGGYTF TGTGCCAGCTTCGGAGAATATGGTGGCTACACCTTC
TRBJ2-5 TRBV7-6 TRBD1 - CASSSQTGAQETQYF TGTGCCAGCAGCTCGCAGACAGGGGCCCAAGAGACCCAGTACTTC
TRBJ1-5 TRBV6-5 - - CASSTTVYQPQHF TGTGCCAGCAGTACGACAGTATATCAGCCCCAGCATTTT
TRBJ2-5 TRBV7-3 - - CASSFWRGETQYF TGTGCCAGCAGCTTTTGGAGAGGCGAGACCCAGTACTTC
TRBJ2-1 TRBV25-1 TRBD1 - CASSGPQTGISYNEQFF TGTGCCAGCAGTGGCCCCCAGACAGGGATCTCCTACAATGAGCAGTTCTTC
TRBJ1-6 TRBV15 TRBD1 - CATRGQGGSPLHF TGTGCCACCAGAGGACAGGGAGGGTCACCCCTCCACTTT
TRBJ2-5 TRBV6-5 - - CASRRTQETQYF TGTGCCAGCAGGCGGACTCAAGAGACCCAGTACTTC
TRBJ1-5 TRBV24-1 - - CATSDGGMGPQPQHF TGTGCCACCAGTGATGGGGGGATGGGACCCCAGCCCCAGCATTTT
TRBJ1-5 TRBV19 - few CASSNTGNNQPQHF TGTGCCAGTAGTAACACAGGTAACAATCAGCCCCAGCATTTT
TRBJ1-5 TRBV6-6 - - CASSPPSRLQPQHF TGTGCCAGCAGCCCACCATCCAGGTTGCAGCCCCAGCATTTT
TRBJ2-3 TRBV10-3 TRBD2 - CAISGRGGGDTQYF TGTGCCATCAGTGGACGGGGGGGTGGAGATACGCAGTATTTT
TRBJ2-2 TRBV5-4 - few CASSGQLNTGELFF TGTGCCAGCAGCGGGCAGCTGAACACCGGGGAGCTGTTTTTT
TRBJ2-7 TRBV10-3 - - CAISEGGGGTYEQYF TGTGCCATCAGTGAGGGGGGCGGGGGCACCTACGAGCAGTACTTC
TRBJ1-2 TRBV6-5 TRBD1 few CASSTGTGFGGYTF TGTGCCAGCAGTACCGGGACAGGGTTTGGTGGCTACACCTTC
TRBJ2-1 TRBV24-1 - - CATSVAGAYNEQFF TGTGCCACCAGTGTGGCGGGGGCTTACAATGAGCAGTTCTTC
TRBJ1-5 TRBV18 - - CASSPEGNQPQHF TGTGCCAGCTCACCGGAGGGGAATCAGCCCCAGCATTTT
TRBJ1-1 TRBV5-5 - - CASSFTGNTEAFF TGTGCCAGCAGCTTTACAGGGAACACTGAAGCTTTCTTT
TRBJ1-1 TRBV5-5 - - CASSLVGASTEAFF TGTGCCAGCAGCTTGGTAGGGGCGAGCACTGAAGCTTTCTTT
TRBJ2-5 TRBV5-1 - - CASSRNREQETQYF TGCGCCAGCAGCCGAAACAGGGAACAAGAGACCCAGTACTTC
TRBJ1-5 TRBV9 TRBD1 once CASSPGGTGQNQPQHF TGTGCCAGCAGCCCTGGGGGGACAGGTCAGAATCAGCCCCAGCATTTT
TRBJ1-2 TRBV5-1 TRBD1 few CASSDRGLYGYTF TGCGCCAGCAGTGACAGGGGGCTCTATGGCTACACCTTC
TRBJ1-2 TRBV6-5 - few CASSLPGLNGYTF TGTGCCAGCAGCCTCCCCGGTCTGAATGGCTACACCTTC
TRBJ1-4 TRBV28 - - CASSPNRGTGRANEKLFF TGTGCCAGCAGTCCAAACCGGGGAACTGGGAGAGCTAATGAAAAACTGTTTTTT
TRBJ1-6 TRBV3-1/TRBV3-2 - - CASSQLILTSPLHF TGTGCCAGCAGCCAATTAATTCTCACATCACCCCTCCACTTT
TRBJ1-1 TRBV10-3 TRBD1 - CAIREGWGQGARTEAFF TGTGCCATCAGGGAAGGGTGGGGACAGGGGGCAAGGACTGAAGCTTTCTTT
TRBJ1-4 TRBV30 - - CAWNSQGGEKLFF TGTGCCTGGAACAGCCAGGGAGGTGAAAAACTGTTTTTT
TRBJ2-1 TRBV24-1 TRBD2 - CATSDSLASSGVSSYNEQFF TGTGCCACCAGTGACTCCTTGGCATCTAGCGGTGTCAGCTCCTACAATGAGCAGTTCTTC
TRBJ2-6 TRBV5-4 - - CASSFGGRSSGANVLTF TGTGCCAGCAGCTTCGGGGGGCGAAGCTCTGGGGCCAACGTCCTGACTTTC
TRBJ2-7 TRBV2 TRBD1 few CASDRGLAYEQYF TGTGCCAGTGACAGGGGACTGGCTTACGAGCAGTACTTC
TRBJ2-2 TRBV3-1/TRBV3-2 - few CASSRAGANTGELFF TGTGCCAGCAGCCGAGCGGGTGCGAACACCGGGGAGCTGTTTTTT
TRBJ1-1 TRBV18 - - CASSPGSGDTEAFF TGTGCCAGCTCACCAGGGTCGGGGGACACTGAAGCTTTCTTT
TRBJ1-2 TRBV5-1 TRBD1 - CASSSGQGEGYTF TGCGCCAGCAGCTCGGGACAGGGCGAGGGCTACACCTTC
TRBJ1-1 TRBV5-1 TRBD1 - CASSLGTGLTEAFF TGCGCCAGCAGCTTGGGGACAGGGCTCACTGAAGCTTTCTTT
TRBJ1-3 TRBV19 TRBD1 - CASSITGTGDGNTIYF TGTGCCAGTAGTATAACTGGGACAGGGGATGGAAACACCATATATTTT